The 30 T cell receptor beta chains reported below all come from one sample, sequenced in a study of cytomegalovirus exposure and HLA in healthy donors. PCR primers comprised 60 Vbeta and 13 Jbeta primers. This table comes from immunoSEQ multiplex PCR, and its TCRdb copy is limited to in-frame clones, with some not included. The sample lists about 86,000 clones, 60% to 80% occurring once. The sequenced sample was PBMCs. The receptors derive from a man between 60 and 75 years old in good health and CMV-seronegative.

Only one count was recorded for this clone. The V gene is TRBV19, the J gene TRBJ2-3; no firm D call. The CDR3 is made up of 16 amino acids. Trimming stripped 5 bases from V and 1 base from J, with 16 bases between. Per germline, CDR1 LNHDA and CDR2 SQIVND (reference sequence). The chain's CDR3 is CASSFGTPGGTDTQYF. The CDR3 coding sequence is TGTGCCAGTAGTTTTGGCACCCCTGGAGGCACAGATACGCAGTATTTT. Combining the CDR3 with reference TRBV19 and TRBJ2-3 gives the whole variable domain DGGITQSPKYLFRKEGQNVTLSCEQNLNHDAMYWYRQDPGQGLRLIYYSQIVNDFQKGDIAEGYSVSREKKESFPLTVTSAQKNPTAFYLCASSFGTPGGTDTQYFGPGTRLTVL.

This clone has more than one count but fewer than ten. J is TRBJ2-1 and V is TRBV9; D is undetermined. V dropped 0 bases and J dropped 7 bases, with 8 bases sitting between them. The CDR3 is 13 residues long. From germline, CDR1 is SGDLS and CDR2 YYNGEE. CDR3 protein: CASSVVAENEQFF. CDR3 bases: TGTGCCAGCAGCGTAGTGGCAGAAAATGAGCAGTTCTTC. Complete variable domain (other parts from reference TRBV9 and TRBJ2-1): DSGVTQTPKHLITATGQRVTLRCSPRSGDLSVYWYQQSLDQGLQFLIQYYNGEERAKGNILERFSAQQFPDLHSELNLSSLELGDSALYFCASSVVAENEQFFGPGTRLTVL.

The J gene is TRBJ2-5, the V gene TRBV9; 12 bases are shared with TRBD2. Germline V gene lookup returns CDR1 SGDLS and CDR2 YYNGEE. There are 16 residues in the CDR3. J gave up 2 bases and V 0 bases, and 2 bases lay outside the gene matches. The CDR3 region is CASSVVLAGGQETQYF. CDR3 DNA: TGTGCCAGCAGCGTAGTACTAGCGGGGGGACAAGAGACCCAGTACTTC.

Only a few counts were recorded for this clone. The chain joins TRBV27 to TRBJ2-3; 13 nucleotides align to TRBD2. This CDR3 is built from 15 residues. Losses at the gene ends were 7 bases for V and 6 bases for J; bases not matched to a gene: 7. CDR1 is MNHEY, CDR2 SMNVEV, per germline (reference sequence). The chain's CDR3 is CASKGLAGPLDTQYF. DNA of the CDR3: TGTGCCAGCAAGGGACTAGCGGGACCCCTGGATACGCAGTATTTT.

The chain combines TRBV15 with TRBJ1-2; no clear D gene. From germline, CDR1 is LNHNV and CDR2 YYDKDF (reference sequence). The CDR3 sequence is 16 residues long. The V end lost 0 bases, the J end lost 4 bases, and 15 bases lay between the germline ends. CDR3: CATSRDPQIPLYGYTF. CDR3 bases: TGTGCCACCAGCAGAGATCCCCAGATCCCTCTCTATGGCTACACCTTC. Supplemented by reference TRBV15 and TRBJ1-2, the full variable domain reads DAMVIQNPRYQVTQFGKPVTLSCSQTLNHNVMYWYQQKSSQAPKLLFHYYDKDFNNEADTPDNFQSRRPNTSFCFLDIRSPGLGDTAMYLCATSRDPQIPLYGYTFGSGTRLTVV.

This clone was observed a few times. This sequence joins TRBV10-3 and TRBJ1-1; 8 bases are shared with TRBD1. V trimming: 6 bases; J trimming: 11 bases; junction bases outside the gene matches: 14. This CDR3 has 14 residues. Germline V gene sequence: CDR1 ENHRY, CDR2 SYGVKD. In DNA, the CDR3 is TGTGCCATCAGGAATCGGACAGGGACCCCTGGGGCTTTCTTT. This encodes CAIRNRTGTPGAFF.

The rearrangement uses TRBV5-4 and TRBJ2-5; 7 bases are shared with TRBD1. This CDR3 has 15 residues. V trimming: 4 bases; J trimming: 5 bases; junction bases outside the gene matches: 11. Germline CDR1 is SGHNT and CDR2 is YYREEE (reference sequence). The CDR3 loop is CASSLDEGAQETQYF. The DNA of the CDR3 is TGTGCCAGCAGCCTGGACGAGGGGGCGCAGGAGACCCAGTACTTC.

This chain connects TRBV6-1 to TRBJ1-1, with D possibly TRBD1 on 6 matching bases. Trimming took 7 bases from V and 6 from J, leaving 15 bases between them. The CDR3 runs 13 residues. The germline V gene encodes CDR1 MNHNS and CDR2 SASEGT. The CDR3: CASTPWGGSEAFF. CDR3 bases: TGTGCCAGCACCCCGTGGGGGGGCTCTGAAGCTTTCTTT.

The CDR3 coding sequence is TGTGCCAGCAGTGAAGAGCGGGGCTCCACCTATGGCTACACCTTC. This gives the protein CASSEERGSTYGYTF. V usage is TRBV6-1 and J usage is TRBJ1-2, with D perhaps TRBD1 (5 bases). The CDR3 is 15 amino acids. Germline V gene data show CDR1 as MNHNS and CDR2 as SASEGT. Trimming removed 1 base from V and 4 bases from J, with 13 bases in between.

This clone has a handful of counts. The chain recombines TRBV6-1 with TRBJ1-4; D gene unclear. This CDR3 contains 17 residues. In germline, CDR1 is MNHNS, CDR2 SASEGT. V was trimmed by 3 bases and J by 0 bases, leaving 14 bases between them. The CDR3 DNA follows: TGTGCCAGCAGTGATTTACATACCCCGACAACTAATGAAAAACTGTTTTTT. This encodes CASSDLHTPTTNEKLFF.

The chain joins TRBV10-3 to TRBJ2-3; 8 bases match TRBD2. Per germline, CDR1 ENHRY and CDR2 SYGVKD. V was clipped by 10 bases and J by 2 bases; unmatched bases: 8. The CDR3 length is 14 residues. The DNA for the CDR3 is TGTGCCAGCAGACTAGCGCTAAACACAGATACGCAGTATTTT. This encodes CASRLALNTDTQYF.

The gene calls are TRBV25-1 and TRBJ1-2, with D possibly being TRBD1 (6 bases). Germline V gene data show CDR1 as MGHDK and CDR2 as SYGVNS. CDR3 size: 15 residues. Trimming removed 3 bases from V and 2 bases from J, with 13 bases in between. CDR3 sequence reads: CASSDTGSANYGYTF. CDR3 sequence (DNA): TGTGCCAGCAGTGATACAGGGTCTGCCAACTATGGCTACACCTTC.

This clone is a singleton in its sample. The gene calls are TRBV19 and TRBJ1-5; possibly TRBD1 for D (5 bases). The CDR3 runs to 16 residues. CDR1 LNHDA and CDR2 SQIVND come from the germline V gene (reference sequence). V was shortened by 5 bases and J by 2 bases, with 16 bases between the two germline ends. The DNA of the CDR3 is TGTGCCAGTAGTGGTATCGGGACTGCCGGCAATCAGCCCCAGCATTTT. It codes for CASSGIGTAGNQPQHF.

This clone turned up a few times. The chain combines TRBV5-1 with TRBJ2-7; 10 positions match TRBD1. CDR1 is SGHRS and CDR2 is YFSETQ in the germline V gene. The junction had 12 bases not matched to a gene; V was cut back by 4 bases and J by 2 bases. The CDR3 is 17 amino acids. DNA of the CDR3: TGCGCCAGCAGCCCGACAGGGGGCGCACACAAAACCTACGAGCAGTACTTC. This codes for CASSPTGGAHKTYEQYF.

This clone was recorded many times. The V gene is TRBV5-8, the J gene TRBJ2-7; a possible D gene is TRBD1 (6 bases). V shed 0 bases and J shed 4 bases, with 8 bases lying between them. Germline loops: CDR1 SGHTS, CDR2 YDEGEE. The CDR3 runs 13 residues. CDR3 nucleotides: TGTGCCAGCAGCTTGGGGACAGATTACGAGCAGTACTTC. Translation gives CASSLGTDYEQYF.

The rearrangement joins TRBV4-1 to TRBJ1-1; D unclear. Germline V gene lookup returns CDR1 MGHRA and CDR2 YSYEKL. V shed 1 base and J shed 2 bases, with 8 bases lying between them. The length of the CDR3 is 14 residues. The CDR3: CASSQVDTNTEAFF. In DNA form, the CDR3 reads TGCGCCAGCAGCCAAGTCGACACCAACACTGAAGCTTTCTTT.

The CDR3 DNA reads as TGTGCCAGCAGTGAATCCGGTAATGAAAAACTGTTTTTT. This encodes CASSESGNEKLFF. J is TRBJ1-4 and V is TRBV6-1; no reliable D call. This CDR3 contains 13 residues. V was cut by 2 bases and J by 4 bases, with 5 bases left in between. CDR1 is MNHNS, CDR2 SASEGT, per germline.

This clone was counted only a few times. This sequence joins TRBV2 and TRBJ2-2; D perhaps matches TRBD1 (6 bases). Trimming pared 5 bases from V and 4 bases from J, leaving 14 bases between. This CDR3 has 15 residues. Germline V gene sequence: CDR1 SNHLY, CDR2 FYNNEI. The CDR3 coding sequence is TGTGCCAGCAGTCGCTGGGCAGGGGCCACCGGGGAGCTGTTTTTT. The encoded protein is CASSRWAGATGELFF. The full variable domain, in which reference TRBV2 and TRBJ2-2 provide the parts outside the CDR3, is EPEVTQTPSHQVTQMGQEVILRCVPISNHLYFYWYRQILGQKVEFLVSFYNNEISEKSEIFDDQFSVERPDGSNFTLKIRSTKLEDSAMYFCASSRWAGATGELFFGEGSRLTVL.

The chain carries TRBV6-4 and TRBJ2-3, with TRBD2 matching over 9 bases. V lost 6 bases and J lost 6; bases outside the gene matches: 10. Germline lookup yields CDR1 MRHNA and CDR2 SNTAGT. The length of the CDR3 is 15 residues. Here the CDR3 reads CASSPSSGVRDTQYF. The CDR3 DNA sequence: TGTGCCAGCAGCCCCTCTAGCGGGGTCCGGGATACGCAGTATTTT.

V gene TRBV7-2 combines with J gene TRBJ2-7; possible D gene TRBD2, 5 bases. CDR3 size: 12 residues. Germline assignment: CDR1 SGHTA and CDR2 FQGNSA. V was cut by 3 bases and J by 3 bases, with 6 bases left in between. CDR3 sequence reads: CASSFGSYEQYF. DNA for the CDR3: TGTGCCAGCAGCTTTGGGAGCTACGAGCAGTACTTC.

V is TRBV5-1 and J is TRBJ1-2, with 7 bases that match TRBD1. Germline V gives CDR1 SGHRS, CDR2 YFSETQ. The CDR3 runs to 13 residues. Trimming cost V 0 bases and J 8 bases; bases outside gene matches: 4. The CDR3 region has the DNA TGCGCCAGCAGCTTGGGACAGGGCGACGGCTACACCTTC. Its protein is CASSLGQGDGYTF.

The CDR3 nucleotides are TGTGCCAGCAGCTTTGGGACACTAAACACCGGGGAGCTGTTTTTT. This sequence encodes CASSFGTLNTGELFF. The chain couples TRBV5-6 to TRBJ2-2; D may be TRBD1 (6 bases). From germline, CDR1 is SGHDT and CDR2 YYEEEE. Trimming took off 2 bases at V and 2 bases at J, with 10 bases between the two ends. This CDR3 region has 15 residues.

The CDR3, as DNA: TGTGCCAGCAGTTTGAGTCGGTCGATCTATGGCTACACCTTC. This encodes CASSLSRSIYGYTF. The J gene is TRBJ1-2, the V gene TRBV28; no reliable D call. Germline CDR1 and CDR2: MDHEN and SYDVKM. Trimming pared 3 bases from V and 4 bases from J, leaving 12 bases between. This CDR3 spans 14 amino acids.

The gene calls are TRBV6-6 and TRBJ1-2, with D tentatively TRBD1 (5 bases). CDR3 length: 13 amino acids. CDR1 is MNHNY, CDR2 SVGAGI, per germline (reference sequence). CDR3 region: CALAGEANYGYTF. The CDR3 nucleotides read TGTGCTTTAGCGGGGGAGGCTAACTATGGCTACACCTTC.

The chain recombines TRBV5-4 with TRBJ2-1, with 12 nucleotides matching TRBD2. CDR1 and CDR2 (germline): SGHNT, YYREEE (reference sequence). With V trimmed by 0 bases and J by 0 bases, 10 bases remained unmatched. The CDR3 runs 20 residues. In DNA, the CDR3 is TGTGCCAGCAGCTTGGGGAGGCTAGCGGGAGGGCCCTCCTCCTACAATGAGCAGTTCTTC. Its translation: CASSLGRLAGGPSSYNEQFF.

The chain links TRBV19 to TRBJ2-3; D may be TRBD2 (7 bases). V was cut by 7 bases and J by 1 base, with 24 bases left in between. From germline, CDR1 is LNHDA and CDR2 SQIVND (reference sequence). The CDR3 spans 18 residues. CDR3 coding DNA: TGTGCCAGTAATTTCGGGGGAGGGGACACACCCCGCACAGATACGCAGTATTTT. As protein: CASNFGGGDTPRTDTQYF.

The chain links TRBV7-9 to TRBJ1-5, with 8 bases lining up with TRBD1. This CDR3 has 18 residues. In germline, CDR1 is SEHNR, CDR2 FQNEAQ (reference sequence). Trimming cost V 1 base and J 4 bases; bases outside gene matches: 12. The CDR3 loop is CASSLVRGPREKNQPQHF. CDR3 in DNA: TGTGCCAGCAGCTTAGTCAGGGGGCCGAGGGAAAAAAATCAGCCCCAGCATTTT.

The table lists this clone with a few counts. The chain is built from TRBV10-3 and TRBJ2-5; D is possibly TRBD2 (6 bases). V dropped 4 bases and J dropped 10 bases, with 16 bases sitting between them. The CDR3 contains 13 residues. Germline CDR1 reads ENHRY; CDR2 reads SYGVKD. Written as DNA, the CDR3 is TGTGCCATCAGTGGGTGGGAGGACCCGAACCAGTACTTC. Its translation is CAISGWEDPNQYF.

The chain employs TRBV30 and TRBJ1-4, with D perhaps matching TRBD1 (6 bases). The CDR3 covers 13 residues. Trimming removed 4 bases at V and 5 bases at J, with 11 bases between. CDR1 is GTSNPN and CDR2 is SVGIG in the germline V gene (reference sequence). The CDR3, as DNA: TGTGCCTGGACCGGGACAAGGAATGAAAAACTGTTTTTT. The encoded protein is CAWTGTRNEKLFF.

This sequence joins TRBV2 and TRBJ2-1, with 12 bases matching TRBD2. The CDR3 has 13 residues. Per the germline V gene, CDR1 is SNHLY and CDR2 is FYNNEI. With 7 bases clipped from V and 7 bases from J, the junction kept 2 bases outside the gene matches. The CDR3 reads CASILAGGNEQFF. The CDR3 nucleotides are TGTGCCAGCATACTAGCGGGGGGTAATGAGCAGTTCTTC.